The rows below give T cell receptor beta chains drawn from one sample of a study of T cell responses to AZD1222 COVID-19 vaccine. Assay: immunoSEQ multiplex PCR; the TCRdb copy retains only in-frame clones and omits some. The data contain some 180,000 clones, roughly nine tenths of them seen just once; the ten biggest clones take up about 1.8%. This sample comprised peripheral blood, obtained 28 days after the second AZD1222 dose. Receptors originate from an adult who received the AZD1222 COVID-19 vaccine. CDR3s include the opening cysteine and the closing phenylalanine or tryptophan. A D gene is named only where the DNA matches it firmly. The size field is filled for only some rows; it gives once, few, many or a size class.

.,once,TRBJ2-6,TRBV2,CASSEDYSGANVLTF,TGTGCCAGCAGTGAAGACTACTCTGGGGCCAACGTCCTGACTTTC
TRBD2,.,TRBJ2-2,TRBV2,CASSEGGSGRALGELFF,TGTGCCAGCAGTGAAGGAGGTAGCGGGAGGGCCCTCGGGGAGCTGTTTTTT
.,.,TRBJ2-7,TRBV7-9,CASSPKERHEQYF,TGTGCCAGCAGCCCCAAGGAGAGGCACGAGCAGTACTTC
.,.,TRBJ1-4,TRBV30,CAWSATGSLNEKLFF,TGTGCCTGGAGTGCTACAGGGAGTTTAAATGAAAAACTGTTTTTT
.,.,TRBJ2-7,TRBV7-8,CASSVQAKISYEQYF,TGTGCCAGCAGCGTCCAGGCCAAGATCTCCTACGAGCAGTACTTC
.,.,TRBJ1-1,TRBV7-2,CASSLESRMNTEAFF,TGTGCCAGCAGCTTAGAGTCCAGGATGAACACTGAAGCTTTCTTT
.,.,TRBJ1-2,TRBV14,CASSQNMDYGYTF,TGTGCCAGCAGCCAAAACATGGACTATGGCTACACCTTC
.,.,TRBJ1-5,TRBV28,CASSLDGNQPQHF,TGTGCCAGCAGTTTGGATGGGAATCAGCCCCAGCATTTT
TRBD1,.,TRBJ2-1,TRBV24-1,CATSDSGTGAYEQFF,TGTGCCACCAGTGATTCGGGGACAGGGGCCTATGAGCAGTTCTTC
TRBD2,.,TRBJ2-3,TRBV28,CASSVQAGLLKDTQYF,TGTGCCAGCAGTGTCCAAGCGGGACTATTAAAGGATACGCAGTATTTT
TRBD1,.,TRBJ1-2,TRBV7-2,CASSFYGTGGETGGYTF,TGTGCCAGCAGCTTCTATGGGACAGGGGGCGAGACCGGTGGCTACACCTTC
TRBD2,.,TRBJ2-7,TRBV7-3,CASSLNAAGASHEQYF,TGTGCCAGCAGCTTAAATGCAGCGGGAGCGTCTCACGAGCAGTACTTC
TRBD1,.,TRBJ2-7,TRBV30,CAWSARTGIYEQYF,TGTGCCTGGAGCGCCAGGACAGGGATTTACGAGCAGTACTTC
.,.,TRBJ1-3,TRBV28,CASSLGQGNTIYF,TGTGCCAGCAGTTTAGGGCAGGGCAACACCATATATTTT
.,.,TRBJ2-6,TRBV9,CASSSRASGANVLTF,TGTGCCAGCAGCTCCAGGGCCTCTGGGGCCAACGTCCTGACTTTC
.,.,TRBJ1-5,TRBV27,CASSLIGGDQPQHF,TGTGCCAGCAGTTTAATCGGGGGGGATCAGCCCCAGCATTTT
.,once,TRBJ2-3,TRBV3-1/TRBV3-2,CASGGRGKTDTQYF,TGTGCCAGCGGGGGGCGGGGGAAGACAGATACGCAGTATTTT
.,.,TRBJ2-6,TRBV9,CASSVGGSGANVLTF,TGTGCCAGCAGCGTAGGTGGATCTGGGGCCAACGTCCTGACTTTC
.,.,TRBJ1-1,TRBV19,CASSIWRGTEAFF,TGTGCCAGTAGTATATGGAGGGGCACTGAAGCTTTCTTT
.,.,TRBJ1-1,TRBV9,CASSGLFTEAFF,TGTGCCAGCAGCGGCCTTTTTACTGAAGCTTTCTTT
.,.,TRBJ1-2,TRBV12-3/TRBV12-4,CASSLEANYGYTF,TGTGCCAGCAGTTTAGAAGCAAACTATGGCTACACCTTC
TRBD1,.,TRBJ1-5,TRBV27,CASSFHGTGGDQPQHF,TGTGCCAGCAGTTTCCACGGGACAGGGGGAGACCAGCCCCAGCATTTT
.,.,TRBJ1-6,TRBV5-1,CASSSWGVDNSPLHF,TGCGCCAGCAGCTCATGGGGGGTAGATAATTCACCCCTCCACTTT
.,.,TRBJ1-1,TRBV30,CAWSARGGGTEAFF,TGTGCCTGGAGTGCCAGGGGCGGGGGCACTGAAGCTTTCTTT
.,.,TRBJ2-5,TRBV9,CASSVAGRYQETQYF,TGTGCCAGCAGCGTAGCAGGGCGGTACCAAGAGACCCAGTACTTC
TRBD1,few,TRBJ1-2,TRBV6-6,CASSSSVGQGANGYTF,TGTGCCAGCAGTAGCTCTGTAGGACAGGGGGCGAATGGCTACACCTTC
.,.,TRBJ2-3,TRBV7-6,CASSLVPAGPGGVGTDTQYF,TGTGCCAGCAGCTTAGTTCCGGCTGGCCCTGGGGGAGTCGGCACAGATACGCAGTATTTT
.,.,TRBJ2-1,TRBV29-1,CSVVGQGWNEQFF,TGCAGCGTTGTAGGGCAGGGTTGGAATGAGCAGTTCTTC
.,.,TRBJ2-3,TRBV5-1,CASSSLGVADTQYF,TGCGCCAGCAGCTCCCTCGGGGTAGCAGATACGCAGTATTTT
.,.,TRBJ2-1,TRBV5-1,CASSLDGGRLKQFF,TGCGCCAGCAGCTTGGACGGGGGGCGTCTTAAGCAGTTCTTC
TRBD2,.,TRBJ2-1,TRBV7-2,CASSPHGGASGEQFF,TGTGCCAGCAGCCCCCACGGGGGGGCGTCGGGGGAGCAGTTCTTC
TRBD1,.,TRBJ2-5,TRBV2,CASIEDRGIKTQYF,TGTGCCAGCATAGAAGACAGGGGGATAAAGACCCAGTACTTC
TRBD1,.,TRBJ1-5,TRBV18,CASSPLPQGGQPQHF,TGTGCCAGCTCACCTCTACCACAGGGGGGACAGCCCCAGCATTTT
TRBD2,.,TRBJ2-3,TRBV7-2,CASSLLGLAASGKADTQYF,TGTGCCAGCAGTTTGTTGGGACTAGCGGCCTCAGGGAAGGCAGATACGCAGTATTTT
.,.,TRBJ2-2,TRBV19,CASSGGSQNTGELFF,TGTGCCAGTAGTGGGGGCAGTCAGAACACCGGGGAGCTGTTTTTT
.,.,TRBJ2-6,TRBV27,CASSLGGANVLTF,TGTGCCAGCAGTTTAGGTGGGGCCAACGTCCTGACTTTC
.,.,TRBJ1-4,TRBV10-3,CAISQGGRGEKLFF,TGTGCCATATCCCAGGGAGGGCGGGGTGAAAAACTGTTTTTT
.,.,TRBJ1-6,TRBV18,CASSPRGFGSPLHF,TGTGCCAGCTCACCAAGAGGGTTCGGTTCACCCCTCCACTTT
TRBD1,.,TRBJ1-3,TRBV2,CASSTGGAKGNTIYF,TGTGCCAGCAGTACAGGGGGCGCGAAGGGAAACACCATATATTTT
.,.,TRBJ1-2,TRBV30,CAWSVSRLYGYTF,TGTGCCTGGAGTGTAAGCAGGCTTTATGGCTACACCTTC
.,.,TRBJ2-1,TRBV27,CASTYNEQFF,TGTGCCAGCACGTACAATGAGCAGTTCTTC
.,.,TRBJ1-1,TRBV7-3,CASSLEQYTEAFF,TGTGCCAGCAGCTTAGAACAGTACACTGAAGCTTTCTTT
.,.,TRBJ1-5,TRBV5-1,CASSSQQGQPQHF,TGCGCCAGCAGCTCCCAACAGGGACAGCCCCAGCATTTT
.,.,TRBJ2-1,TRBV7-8,CASSHTPGSSYNEQFF,TGTGCCAGCAGCCATACCCCCGGGTCATCCTACAATGAGCAGTTCTTC
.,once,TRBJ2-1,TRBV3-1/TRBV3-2,CASSPTSTAQFF,TGTGCCAGCAGCCCCACGTCGACAGCACAGTTCTTC
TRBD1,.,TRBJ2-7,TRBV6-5,CASRGDRGNSYEQYF,TGTGCCAGCAGAGGGGACAGGGGAAACTCCTACGAGCAGTACTTC